A single sample is the source of the 28 T cell receptor beta chains below, sequenced in a study of blood T cell repertoires in COVID-19. Data came from immunoSEQ multiplex PCR; TCRdb stores just in-frame clones and leaves some out. The sample lists approximately 100,000 clones; 70% to 90% were seen once. The source material was peripheral blood. These TCRs come from a woman aged 55-70 years with acute or convalescent COVID-19.

The V and J genes are TRBV6-5 and TRBJ2-1; D not resolved. Per the germline V gene, CDR1 is MNHEY and CDR2 is SVGAGI. V gave up 0 bases and J gave up 5 bases, with 8 bases separating them. The CDR3 is made up of 14 amino acids. CDR3 DNA: TGTGCCAGCAGTTACTCGAGGCCAGACAATGAGCAGTTCTTC. It specifies CASSYSRPDNEQFF.

The chain joins TRBV30 to TRBJ1-1; 7 positions match TRBD1. Germline V gene data show CDR1 as GTSNPN and CDR2 as SVGIG (reference sequence). There are 12 residues in the CDR3. J lost 6 bases, V lost 7 bases, and 8 bases had no gene match. The CDR3 DNA is TGTGCCTTCGACAGGGAAAGCCCTGAAGCTTTCTTT. The encoded protein is CAFDRESPEAFF.

This chain joins TRBV7-6 and TRBJ1-2; TRBD1 agrees at 11 bases. The CDR3 contains 15 residues. V trimming: 2 bases; J trimming: 3 bases; junction bases outside the gene matches: 2. From germline, CDR1 is SGHVS and CDR2 FNYEAQ. For the CDR3, the DNA is TGTGCCAGCAGCTTACGGGACAGGGGGGACTATGGCTACACCTTC. It yields the protein CASSLRDRGDYGYTF.

The gene calls are TRBV27 and TRBJ1-6, with a weak D call TRBD1 (6 bases). CDR3 length: 14 residues. The germline V gene has CDR1 MNHEY and CDR2 SMNVEV (reference sequence). V lost 3 bases and J 10 bases, leaving 13 bases between the germline ends. For the CDR3, the DNA is TGTGCCAGCAGTTTGGGGCGGGGGCGGTCACCCCTCCACTTT. This codes for CASSLGRGRSPLHF.

The chain uses TRBV9 and TRBJ1-3, with no clear D. V dropped 0 bases and J dropped 0 bases, with 10 bases sitting between them. The CDR3 consists of 16 residues. The germline CDR1 and CDR2 sequences are SGDLS and YYNGEE. The CDR3, as DNA: TGTGCCAGCAGCGTAGGGCCAGGCACCTCTGGAAACACCATATATTTT. Protein: CASSVGPGTSGNTIYF.

The chain carries TRBV21-1 and TRBJ1-1; the listed D gene, TRBD1, was not tested against the DNA. TRBV21-1 is termed a pseudogene. The CDR3 totals 14 residues. The CDR3 spells CASNKTGQGPEAFF. CDR3 sequence (DNA): TGTGCCAGCAATAAGACGGGCCAGGGGCCTGAAGCTTTCTTT.

Here the CDR3 reads CASTTGSTTGSPLHF. Here the CDR3 DNA reads TGTGCCAGCACCACGGGCAGCACTACAGGTTCACCCCTCCACTTT. The chain links TRBV6-5 to TRBJ1-6, with a tentative D call TRBD1 (5 bases). Per the germline V gene, CDR1 is MNHEY and CDR2 is SVGAGI. The CDR3 is 15 residues long. Deletions cut 7 bases from V and 9 bases from J, with 19 bases between.

This chain joins TRBV6-5 and TRBJ1-6; D is unresolved. V lost 4 bases, J lost 11 bases, and 12 bases lay in between. The CDR3 sequence is 13 residues long. The V gene's germline CDR1 is MNHEY and CDR2 SVGAGI. For the CDR3, the DNA is TGTGCCAGCAGTTTCCTTAAGAAGCCACCCCTCCACTTT. Amino acid sequence: CASSFLKKPPLHF.

This rearrangement joins TRBV25-1 to TRBJ1-6; 7 bases match TRBD1. CDR3 size: 15 residues. Germline trimming cut 0 bases from V and 5 bases from J; bases unmatched to any gene: 1. From germline, CDR1 is MGHDK and CDR2 SYGVNS. The CDR3 loop reads CASSEYQGDNSPLHF. The CDR3 DNA follows: TGTGCCAGCAGTGAATACCAGGGGGATAATTCACCCCTCCACTTT.

The rearrangement links TRBV5-1 to TRBJ2-2; D not certain. The V gene's germline CDR1 is SGHRS and CDR2 YFSETQ. Deletions cut 1 base from V and 5 bases from J, with 12 bases between. This CDR3 is 15 amino acids long. CDR3 coding DNA: TGCGCCAGCAGCTTGTTCAGCGATCGGACCGGGGAGCTGTTTTTT. As protein: CASSLFSDRTGELFF.

The chain has TRBV18 and TRBJ2-7, with D maybe TRBD2 (5 bases). The CDR3 is made up of 14 amino acids. Germline V gives CDR1 KGHSH, CDR2 LQKENI. The ends were cut back, 5 bases at V and 2 bases at J, with 13 bases in the middle. CDR3 protein: CASSVEGAAYEQYF. The CDR3 region has the DNA TGTGCCAGCTCAGTCGAGGGCGCGGCCTACGAGCAGTACTTC. The full variable domain, completed using reference TRBV18 and TRBJ2-7, is NAGVMQNPRHLVRRRGQEARLRCSPMKGHSHVYWYRQLPEEGLKFMVYLQKENIIDESGMPKERFSAEFPKEGPSILRIQQVVRGDSAAYFCASSVEGAAYEQYFGPGTRLTVT.

This chain's CDR3 is CASRRVLTGDYGYTF. The CDR3 region has the DNA TGTGCCAGCAGACGAGTTTTAACAGGGGACTATGGCTACACCTTC. V and J are TRBV6-5 and TRBJ1-2; 7 bases line up with TRBD1. The trim removed 6 bases at V and 3 bases at J, leaving 10 bases unmatched. There are 15 residues in the CDR3. The germline V gene encodes CDR1 MNHEY and CDR2 SVGAGI.

The V call is TRBV3-1 (or the pseudogene TRBV3-2), the J call TRBJ2-1, with 15 bases that match TRBD2. This CDR3 comprises 15 residues. The germline V gene encodes CDR1 LGHDT and CDR2 YNNKEL (reference sequence). The trim removed 5 bases at V and 4 bases at J, leaving 0 bases unmatched. CDR3 region: CASSGLAGGYNEQFF. The CDR3 DNA sequence: TGTGCCAGCAGCGGACTAGCGGGAGGGTACAATGAGCAGTTCTTC.

The chain uses TRBV7-9 and TRBJ2-5; tentatively, D is TRBD2 (5 bases). The CDR3 is made up of 14 amino acids. Germline V gives CDR1 SEHNR, CDR2 FQNEAQ (reference sequence). Trimming cost V 0 bases and J 1 base, with 6 bases left between them. Here the CDR3 DNA reads TGTGCCAGCAGCTTAGCGGGAGTCCAAGAGACCCAGTACTTC. Its protein product is CASSLAGVQETQYF.

CDR3 in DNA: TGTGCCAGCAGGGGCCTTTCAACAGGGGCCCCAACTAATGAAAAACTGTTTTTT. Translating gives CASRGLSTGAPTNEKLFF. The rearrangement joins TRBV7-9 to TRBJ1-4, with 7 nucleotides matching TRBD1. With V trimmed by 6 bases and J by 0 bases, 13 bases remained unmatched. CDR3 length: 18 residues. Germline CDR1 reads SEHNR; CDR2 reads FQNEAQ (reference sequence).

The V call is TRBV5-1, the J call TRBJ1-1; 10 bases line up with TRBD1. The CDR3 is 15 amino acids. Trimming took 1 base from V and 5 from J; bases not matched to a gene: 5. CDR1 and CDR2 (germline): SGHRS, YFSETQ. CDR3 nucleotide sequence: TGCGCCAGCAGCTTGTCGGGACAGGGGCTTACTGAAGCTTTCTTT. This encodes CASSLSGQGLTEAFF. Full variable domain (remainder filled in from reference TRBV5-1 and TRBJ1-1): KAGVTQTPRYLIKTRGQQVTLSCSPISGHRSVSWYQQTPGQGLQFLFEYFSETQRNKGNFPGRFSGRQFSNSRSEMNVSTLELGDSALYLCASSLSGQGLTEAFFGQGTRLTVV.

The chain carries TRBV9 and TRBJ2-1, with D perhaps matching TRBD2 (5 bases). CDR3 length: 14 amino acids. Germline CDR1 SGDLS, CDR2 YYNGEE. Trimming stripped 0 bases from V and 6 bases from J, with 10 bases between. The CDR3 DNA reads TGTGCCAGCAGCGTAGCTACGGGGTCCAATGAGCAGTTCTTC. Translated: CASSVATGSNEQFF.

The chain carries TRBV3-1 (or the pseudogene TRBV3-2) and TRBJ1-1, with D possibly being TRBD1 (5 bases). Germline CDR1 and CDR2: LGHDT and YNNKEL (reference sequence). Between the trimmed V and J ends, which lost 1 base and 6 bases, there was a span of 9 bases. This CDR3 is 13 amino acids long. Here the CDR3 reads CASSQAGFAEAFF. CDR3 coding DNA: TGTGCCAGCAGCCAAGCAGGGTTCGCTGAAGCTTTCTTT.

This clone was observed a single time. The rearrangement joins TRBV7-9 to TRBJ1-2; perhaps TRBD1 as D (5 bases). V was pared by 5 bases and J by 4 bases, with 23 bases between. Germline CDR1 is SEHNR and CDR2 is FQNEAQ (reference sequence). The length of the CDR3 is 17 residues. The chain's CDR3 is CASSPSSGTLSTYGYTF. The CDR3 nucleotides are TGTGCCAGCAGCCCATCTTCCGGGACTCTTTCCACCTATGGCTACACCTTC.

Only a few counts were recorded for this clone. The genes are TRBV7-2 and TRBJ1-2; 9 positions agree with TRBD1. The germline V gene has CDR1 SGHTA and CDR2 FQGNSA. The CDR3 has 16 amino acids. The trim removed 1 base at V and 5 bases at J, leaving 8 bases unmatched. CDR3 protein: CASSLGGGQGMYGYTF. For the CDR3, the DNA is TGTGCCAGCAGCTTAGGGGGGGGACAGGGAATGTATGGCTACACCTTC.

The V gene is TRBV6-5, the J gene TRBJ1-4; tentatively, D is TRBD1 (6 bases). V was shortened by 0 bases and J by 7 bases, with 9 bases between the two germline ends. Germline CDR1 is MNHEY and CDR2 is SVGAGI. The CDR3 contains 14 residues. CDR3 region: CASSYSGASEKLFF. In nucleotides, the CDR3 is TGTGCCAGCAGTTACTCGGGGGCGAGTGAAAAACTGTTTTTT.

The genes are TRBV15 and TRBJ2-7, with D possibly matching TRBD1 (5 bases). Germline CDR1 is LNHNV and CDR2 is YYDKDF (reference sequence). Trimming pared 1 base from V and 7 bases from J, leaving 14 bases between. The CDR3 length is 14 residues. CDR3 bases: TGTGCCACCAGCAGAGCTGGGGCCGGGTGGGAGCAGTACTTC. Amino acids: CATSRAGAGWEQYF.

The rearrangement joins TRBV5-4 to TRBJ2-3, with 15 bases matching TRBD2. V lost 8 bases, J lost 4 bases, and 11 bases stayed unmatched. The V gene's germline CDR1 is SGHNT and CDR2 YYREEE (reference sequence). The CDR3 covers 17 residues. The chain's CDR3 is CASTLRTSGRGPDTQYF. In DNA, the CDR3 is TGTGCCAGTACCCTGAGGACTAGCGGGAGGGGACCAGATACGCAGTATTTT.

The chain uses TRBV2 and TRBJ1-1, with D possibly being TRBD1 (6 bases). V was trimmed by 6 bases and J by 6 bases, leaving 11 bases between them. Germline loops: CDR1 SNHLY, CDR2 FYNNEI. This CDR3 has 12 residues. CDR3 loop: CASREGGAEAFF. The CDR3 DNA follows: TGTGCCAGCAGGGAGGGGGGGGCTGAAGCTTTCTTT.

DNA of the CDR3: TGTGCCAGCAGTTTATCGTTCGGGACAGGGGCCGAGCAGTACTTC. Protein product: CASSLSFGTGAEQYF. This chain uses TRBV27 with TRBJ2-7; 10 nucleotides align to TRBD1. J lost 6 bases, V lost 0 bases, and 5 bases had no gene match. From germline, CDR1 is MNHEY and CDR2 SMNVEV (reference sequence). CDR3 length: 15 residues.

The chain has TRBV4-2 and TRBJ2-1; 13 bases line up with TRBD2. The V segment lost 4 bases and the J segment 6 bases; nucleotides outside the gene matches: 9. This CDR3 comprises 17 residues. Germline-derived CDR1 and CDR2 are LGHNA and YNFKEQ. In DNA form, the CDR3 reads TGTGCCAGCAGCCCTCGCCAACTAGCGGGAGGGGTCAATGAGCAGTTCTTC. It codes for CASSPRQLAGGVNEQFF.

The chain links TRBV2 to TRBJ1-2, with a possible D match to TRBD1 (5 bases). V was trimmed by 9 bases and J by 3 bases, leaving 17 bases between them. The CDR3 is 14 amino acids. Germline V gene sequence: CDR1 SNHLY, CDR2 FYNNEI. DNA of the CDR3: TGTGCCAGTCACGTCGGGGGGAGTGACTATGGCTACACCTTC. It encodes CASHVGGSDYGYTF.

V and J are TRBV4-1 and TRBJ2-7; TRBD2 matches at 7 bases. This CDR3 comprises 14 residues. The J segment lost 2 bases and the V segment lost 3 bases, leaving 4 bases of the junction unmatched. CDR1 is MGHRA and CDR2 is YSYEKL in the germline V gene. CDR3: CASSQSGAPYEQYF. The CDR3 nucleotides are TGCGCCAGCAGCCAGAGCGGGGCCCCCTACGAGCAGTACTTC.